This is a list of T cell receptor beta chains from one sample in a study of blood T cell repertoires in COVID-19. TCRdb's table, derived via immunoSEQ multiplex PCR, lists solely in-frame clones and lacks some. The top ten hold less than 3% of the sample, which has 45,000 to 50,000 clones, 85% to 90% seen once. Sequencing used peripheral blood. All receptors derive from an elderly woman with COVID-19, enrolled during active disease. The CDR3 runs from the conserved cysteine through the conserved F or W. Each record gives: J gene, clone size, D gene, CDR3 length, V gene, CDR3 protein, CDR3 DNA. The D gene is left open where the match is weak. Rows may omit the clone size; those that give it use once, few, many or a size class.

>TRBJ1-3|.|TRBD1|15|TRBV10-1
CASSPDRNAGNTIYF
TGCGCCAGCAGCCCGGACAGGAACGCTGGAAACACCATATATTTT
>TRBJ1-1|.|TRBD1|14|TRBV7-9
CASSSFEGGYRAFF
TGTGCCAGCAGCTCCTTTGAAGGGGGCTACCGAGCTTTCTTT
>TRBJ1-1|few|TRBD1|15|TRBV6-5
CAADPRDRGKTEAFF
TGTGCCGCTGACCCCCGGGACAGGGGTAAAACTGAAGCTTTCTTT
>TRBJ2-2|.|TRBD2|16|TRBV28
CASSSPASGNTGELFF
TGTGCCAGCAGTTCCCCTGCTAGCGGTAACACCGGGGAGCTGTTTTTT
>TRBJ2-7|.|TRBD1|13|TRBV5-1
CASRDRLSYEQYF
TGCGCCAGCAGGGACAGGTTGTCCTACGAGCAGTACTTC
>TRBJ1-1|.|.|17|TRBV1
CTSRPLGQGGLGTEAFF
TGCACCAGCAGACCTCTAGGACAGGGAGGGCTCGGCACTGAAGCTTTCTTT
>TRBJ1-1|.|.|12|TRBV21-1
CASSPRDTEAFF
TGTGCCAGCAGCCCGCGTGACACTGAAGCTTTCTTT
>TRBJ1-2|once|TRBD1|19|TRBV5-1
CASSNPTGARGLGAYGYTF
TGCGCCAGCAGCAACCCGACAGGGGCGCGCGGGCTAGGGGCCTATGGCTACACCTTC
>TRBJ2-1|.|.|11|TRBV7-9
CASSLSPEQFF
TGTGCCAGCAGCCTATCCCCTGAGCAGTTCTTC
>TRBJ1-1|.|.|15|TRBV7-9
CASSLRGRGFTEAFF
TGTGCCAGCAGCTTAAGGGGCAGGGGATTCACTGAAGCTTTCTTT
>TRBJ2-1|.|.|12|TRBV15
CATSRPGGEQFF
TGTGCCACCAGCCGCCCGGGTGGTGAGCAGTTCTTC
>TRBJ1-6|.|TRBD1|14|TRBV7-9
CASSYPGQGSPLHF
TGTGCCAGCAGCTATCCGGGACAGGGGTCACCCCTCCACTTT
>TRBJ1-3|.|TRBD1|16|TRBV6-5
CASSYSGGLSGNTIYF
TGTGCCAGCAGTTACTCAGGGGGCCTCTCTGGAAACACCATATATTTT
>TRBJ2-2|.|TRBD1|14|TRBV6-4
CASRRTGNTGELFF
TGTGCCAGCAGGAGGACAGGGAACACCGGGGAGCTGTTTTTT
>TRBJ2-7|.|.|12|TRBV29-1
CSAEGAVDEQYF
TGCAGCGCCGAGGGCGCTGTCGACGAGCAGTACTTC
>TRBJ2-7|few|TRBD2|15|TRBV5-8
CASTSYPAGTYEQYF
TGTGCCAGCACCTCTTATCCAGCGGGAACCTACGAGCAGTACTTC
>TRBJ2-3|.|.|18|TRBV2
CASSGAGLAKGVADTQYF
TGTGCCAGCTCCGGAGCGGGGCTAGCCAAGGGGGTTGCAGATACGCAGTATTTT
>TRBJ1-5|.|.|13|TRBV7-9
CASSLQVNQPQHF
TGTGCCAGCAGTTTACAGGTCAATCAGCCCCAGCATTTT
>TRBJ1-4|.|.|16|TRBV24-1
CATSDARGNDNEKLFF
TGTGCCACCAGTGACGCAAGGGGGAATGATAATGAAAAACTGTTTTTT
>TRBJ2-7|.|TRBD1|13|TRBV29-1
CSVGDRGLLKQYF
TGCAGCGTCGGGGACAGGGGCTTGTTGAAGCAGTACTTC
>TRBJ2-2|.|.|15|TRBV6-5
CASSYDRVNTGELFF
TGTGCCAGCAGTTACGATCGGGTAAACACCGGGGAGCTGTTTTTT
>TRBJ2-1|.|.|13|TRBV20-1
CSASRGQYNEQFF
TGCAGTGCTAGTCGCGGACAGTACAATGAGCAGTTCTTC
>TRBJ1-2|.|.|11|TRBV7-9
CASSSQGGYTF
TGTGCCAGCAGCTCCCAGGGGGGCTACACCTTC
>TRBJ2-7|.|.|14|TRBV18
CASSRTAFSYEQYF
TGTGCCAGTTCAAGGACAGCTTTCTCCTACGAGCAGTACTTC
>TRBJ2-7|.|.|16|TRBV4-1
CASSQVGEGGRYEQYF
TGCGCCAGCAGCCAAGTGGGGGAGGGGGGTAGGTACGAGCAGTACTTC
>TRBJ1-5|.|TRBD1|18|TRBV18
CASSLLSGQGGVNQPQHF
TGTGCCAGCTCACTACTCTCCGGACAGGGGGGCGTCAATCAGCCCCAGCATTTT
>TRBJ2-1|.|.|15|TRBV5-1
CASSLAGDSYNEQFF
TGCGCCAGCAGCTTGGCCGGGGACTCCTACAATGAGCAGTTCTTC
>TRBJ1-2|.|.|19|TRBV28
CASSPPSGSRAPVDSGYTF
TGTGCCAGCAGTCCCCCTAGCGGGAGCAGGGCGCCCGTCGATAGCGGCTACACCTTC
>TRBJ1-2|.|.|14|TRBV28
CASARGGPPYGYTF
TGTGCCAGCGCCCGGGGGGGGCCCCCCTATGGCTACACCTTC
>TRBJ2-7|.|.|14|TRBV3-1/TRBV3-2
CASSQVLLADEQYF
TGTGCCAGCAGCCAAGTTTTACTAGCTGACGAGCAGTACTTC
>TRBJ1-5|.|.|15|TRBV4-1
CASSPFPDSNQPQHF
TGCGCCAGCAGCCCTTTCCCAGATAGCAATCAGCCCCAGCATTTT
>TRBJ1-5|.|.|15|TRBV7-2
CASSFVRGSGQPQHF
TGTGCCAGCAGCTTTGTTCGGGGGTCGGGCCAGCCCCAGCATTTT
>TRBJ1-1|.|.|14|TRBV5-4
CASSFEGVNTEAFF
TGTGCCAGCAGCTTCGAGGGTGTGAACACTGAAGCTTTCTTT
>TRBJ2-2|.|TRBD2|17|TRBV3-1/TRBV3-2
CASSQQKTSGRTGELFF
TGTGCCAGCAGCCAACAAAAAACTAGCGGGAGGACCGGGGAGCTGTTTTTT
>TRBJ1-2|.|.|14|TRBV18
CASSPQGLDYGYTF
TGTGCCAGCTCACCACAGGGGTTGGACTATGGCTACACCTTC
>TRBJ2-2|once|TRBD2|13|TRBV29-1
CSVAGTSDGELFF
TGCAGCGTCGCCGGGACTAGCGACGGGGAGCTGTTTTTT
>TRBJ1-1|.|.|14|TRBV5-1
CASDETGMNTEAFF
TGCGCCAGCGATGAGACAGGAATGAACACTGAAGCTTTCTTT
>TRBJ1-5|once|.|15|TRBV18
CASSPGPHSNQPQHF
TGTGCCAGCTCACCGGGGCCCCATAGCAATCAGCCCCAGCATTTT
>TRBJ2-7|.|TRBD1|13|TRBV6-5
CAIIRQGAGEQYF
TGTGCCATCATCAGACAGGGGGCGGGGGAGCAGTACTTC
>TRBJ2-3|.|.|15|TRBV5-1
CASSYGTTSTDTQYF
TGCGCCAGCAGCTACGGGACAACTAGCACAGATACGCAGTATTTT
>TRBJ1-2|once|TRBD1|14|TRBV7-3
CASSSTGGLGGYTF
TGTGCCAGCAGCTCGACAGGGGGGCTAGGTGGCTACACCTTC
>TRBJ2-7|.|.|16|TRBV5-4
CASSLGGGRYPYEQYF
TGTGCCAGCAGCCTAGGGGGGGGGAGATACCCCTACGAGCAGTACTTC
>TRBJ2-5|few|.|13|TRBV2
CASSGQSKETQYF
TGTGCCAGCAGTGGACAGAGTAAAGAGACCCAGTACTTC
>TRBJ1-1|few|TRBD1|14|TRBV30
CAWRSVRGRTEAFF
TGTGCCTGGAGGTCTGTCAGGGGGAGGACTGAAGCTTTCTTT
>TRBJ1-1|.|TRBD1|15|TRBV27
CASSLVDRGYTEAFF
TGTGCCAGCAGTTTAGTCGACAGGGGGTACACTGAAGCTTTCTTT
>TRBJ1-2|.|TRBD1|14|TRBV6-5
CASSRDSPGYGYTF
TGTGCCAGCAGCCGGGACAGTCCCGGCTATGGCTACACCTTC
>TRBJ2-7|.|.|18|TRBV21-1
CASSNGVEGTQGTYEQYF
TGTGCCAGCAGCAACGGGGTAGAGGGGACCCAGGGGACCTACGAGCAGTACTTC
>TRBJ2-5|.|.|14|TRBV5-1
CASSLTSGQETQYF
TGCGCCAGCAGCTTGACTTCAGGGCAAGAGACCCAGTACTTC
>TRBJ1-3|.|TRBD1|18|TRBV5-1
CASSSTSRQGSPGNTIYF
TGCGCCAGCAGTTCAACCTCTCGACAGGGAAGCCCTGGAAACACCATATATTTT
>TRBJ1-2|.|.|14|TRBV19
CASSIEQINYGYTF
TGTGCCAGTAGTATTGAACAGATTAACTATGGCTACACCTTC
>TRBJ2-7|.|TRBD2|14|TRBV19
CASSAAGGPAEQYF
TGTGCCAGTAGTGCAGCGGGGGGGCCCGCCGAGCAGTACTTC
>TRBJ1-2|.|.|13|TRBV3-1/TRBV3-2
CASSGALQGGYTF
TGTGCCAGCAGCGGGGCGCTGCAAGGCGGCTACACCTTC
>TRBJ2-1|.|.|14|TRBV6-5
CASSPTVGGREQFF
TGTGCCAGCAGTCCGACGGTGGGGGGGCGTGAGCAGTTCTTC
>TRBJ1-3|.|.|14|TRBV3-1/TRBV3-2
CASSPQVSGNTIYF
TGTGCCAGCAGCCCCCAGGTCTCTGGAAACACCATATATTTT
>TRBJ1-5|.|TRBD1|14|TRBV19
CASSPTGQHQPQHF
TGTGCCAGTAGTCCAACGGGACAGCATCAGCCCCAGCATTTT
>TRBJ2-5|.|TRBD2|14|TRBV5-1
CASRPGLGQETQYF
TGCGCCAGCCGCCCTGGACTAGGGCAAGAGACCCAGTACTTC